This T cell receptor beta chain was documented in a study of Tregs in tolerant kidney transplant recipients. Study as a whole: An approximately 3-day belatacept mixed lymphocyte reaction, sometimes plus 5-day graft donor restimulation, preceded CD4+CD25+CD127- sorting.

Profiled with immunoSEQ multiplex PCR; TCRdb holds only in-frame clones, not every one. The sample records 2,800 or so clones, 30% to 50% being singletons. Remarks on this clone: Its matching antigen is unknown.

The CDR3 spans 14 residues. The J segment lost 7 bases and the V segment lost 4 bases, leaving 12 bases of the junction unmatched. Germline CDR1 reads SQVTM; CDR2 reads ANQGSEA. Material for sequencing was Tregs from blood cultured with allogeneic cells. This receptor was taken from a human donor in good health. This chain connects TRBV29-1 to TRBJ2-7; TRBD1 aligns across 8 bases. CDR3 sequence: CSVGAPDRAWEQYF. Here the CDR3 DNA reads TGCAGCGTTGGGGCCCCGGACAGGGCGTGGGAGCAGTACTTC.